Listed here are 20 T cell receptor beta chains from one sample, sequenced in a study of patients and donors after allogeneic stem cell transplantation. TCRdb analysed the RT-PCR reads with MiXCR anew, one entry per CDR3 protein. The table shows 150,000 to 200,000 distinct CDR3 sequences, with 20% to 25% occurring only once. Sequencing was carried out using blood, either unsorted or a sorted T cell fraction (not recorded which). The receptors here all came from a human donor who was either an allogeneic HSCT recipient or a stem cell or donor lymphocyte infusion donor (not recorded which). It is not recorded whose cells these are; they may come from a transplant donor.

The genes are TRBV20-1 and TRBJ1-2; no definite D call. The CDR3 loop spans 13 amino acids. Between the trimmed V and J ends, which lost 4 bases and 4 bases, there was a span of 13 bases. Germline V lookup: CDR1 DFQATT, CDR2 SNEGSKA (reference sequence). The CDR3 DNA is TGCAGTGCTAAGACACCTACCGTCTATGGCTACACCTTC. Translating it yields CSAKTPTVYGYTF.

In regard to this clonotype: Germline is not matched at one junction end, which may reflect a read error. The gene calls are TRBV5-1 and TRBJ2-1, with D unclear. The CDR3 covers 13 residues. Germline V lookup: CDR1 SGHRS, CDR2 YFSETQ. CDR3 residues: CASRLGRVDEQFF. The CDR3 DNA reads as TGCGCCAGCAGATTGGGAAGGGTGGATGAGCAGTTCTTC. Full variable domain (rest looked up from reference TRBV5-1 and TRBJ2-1): KAGVTQTPRYLIKTRGQQVTLSCSPISGHRSVSWYQQTPGQGLQFLFEYFSETQRNKGNFPGRFSGRQFSNSRSEMNVSTLELGDSALYLCASRLGRVDEQFFGPGTRLTVL.

V and J are TRBV18 and TRBJ2-3; TRBD2 matches at 11 bases. V was pared by 2 bases and J by 2 bases, with 9 bases of the junction left unmatched. This CDR3 has 18 residues. Germline V gives CDR1 KGHSH, CDR2 LQKENI. The CDR3 sequence is CASSPIVTSGRPTDTQYF. CDR3 nucleotides: TGTGCCAGCTCACCAATCGTAACTAGCGGGAGACCCACAGATACGCAGTATTTT.

V is TRBV18 and J is TRBJ2-2; D gene uncertain. V gave up 10 bases and J gave up 1 base, with 16 bases separating them. The germline V gene encodes CDR1 KGHSH and CDR2 LQKENI. There are 15 residues in the CDR3. The CDR3 region has the DNA TGTGCCACCAGACCTCTACCCCAGAACACCGGGGAGCTGTTTTTT. This translates into CATRPLPQNTGELFF. The full variable domain, its missing parts supplied by reference TRBV18 and TRBJ2-2, is NAGVMQNPRHLVRRRGQEARLRCSPMKGHSHVYWYRQLPEEGLKFMVYLQKENIIDESGMPKERFSAEFPKEGPSILRIQQVVRGDSAAYFCATRPLPQNTGELFFGEGSRLTVL.

V usage is TRBV14 and J usage is TRBJ2-5; D is ambiguous. The CDR3 is 12 residues long. V was trimmed by 0 bases and J by 5 bases, leaving 4 bases between them. The V gene's germline CDR1 is SGHDN and CDR2 FVKESK. CDR3 amino acids: CASSQDLETQYF. Written as DNA, the CDR3 is TGTGCCAGCAGCCAAGATTTGGAGACCCAGTACTTC.

The V call is TRBV7-9, the J call TRBJ2-7, with a possible D match to TRBD1 (5 bases). Germline assignment: CDR1 SEHNR and CDR2 FQNEAQ (reference sequence). The CDR3 spans 14 residues. Trimming took 2 bases from V and 5 from J, leaving 13 bases between them. The CDR3 reads CASSLSRQGNEQYF. As DNA, the CDR3 is TGTGCCAGCAGCTTATCCCGCCAGGGAAACGAGCAGTACTTC.

This clonotype was observed a few times. The chain carries TRBV5-1 and TRBJ1-5, with D possibly matching TRBD1 (6 bases). Trimming took off 2 bases at V and 6 bases at J, with 12 bases between the two ends. Germline V gives CDR1 SGHRS, CDR2 YFSETQ. The CDR3 sequence is 14 residues long. CDR3 coding DNA: TGCGCCAGCAGCTTACAGGGTGGGGGTCAGCCCCAGCATTTT. Amino acids: CASSLQGGGQPQHF.

V is TRBV27 and J is TRBJ2-7; tentatively, D is TRBD2 (7 bases). Germline V gives CDR1 MNHEY, CDR2 SMNVEV (reference sequence). Trimming took off 6 bases at V and 2 bases at J, with 20 bases between the two ends. This CDR3 contains 16 residues. For the CDR3, the DNA is TGTGCCAGCAGAGGGGGGGGAATTGGCCGAGCCTACGAGCAGTACTTC. It is translated as CASRGGGIGRAYEQYF.

The CDR3 sequence: CASRWGQGTAYEQYF. The CDR3 DNA reads TGTGCCAGCAGGTGGGGACAGGGGACAGCCTACGAGCAGTACTTC. J is TRBJ2-7 and V is TRBV6-5; 10 nucleotides align to TRBD1. With 6 bases clipped from V and 2 bases from J, the junction kept 7 bases outside the gene matches. CDR3 size: 15 residues. Germline V CDR1 and CDR2: MNHEY, SVGAGI.

The rearrangement uses TRBV12-3 or TRBV12-4 and TRBJ1-2, with 8 bases fitting TRBD1. The trim removed 7 bases at V and 4 bases at J, leaving 14 bases unmatched. The CDR3 consists of 16 residues. The CDR3 DNA follows: TGTGCCAGCACCCAATCAGGGGGCGCAGGATTCTATGGCTACACCTTC. It specifies CASTQSGGAGFYGYTF.

The chain is built from TRBV20-1 and TRBJ2-5; D tentatively fits TRBD1 or TRBD2 (5 bases each). Germline CDR1 reads DFQATT; CDR2 reads SNEGSKA (reference sequence). V was pared by 2 bases and J by 4 bases, with 11 bases between. This CDR3 contains 13 residues. The CDR3 loop is CSARLGVSETQYF. DNA for the CDR3: TGCAGTGCTAGACTGGGGGTGTCAGAGACCCAGTACTTC.

The V gene is TRBV18, the J gene TRBJ2-3; 7 bases agree with TRBD2. This CDR3 is 14 amino acids long. Per the germline V gene, CDR1 is KGHSH and CDR2 is LQKENI. The ends lost 3 bases at V and 3 bases at J; junction bases unmatched: 3. CDR3 nucleotide sequence: TGTGCCAGCTCACCCGCGGGGGTGACAGATACGCAGTATTTT. Its protein product is CASSPAGVTDTQYF.

This clonotype was observed a handful of times. The chain uses TRBV5-6 and TRBJ2-2; D not resolved. The CDR3 runs to 13 residues. V gave up 6 bases and J gave up 1 base, with 7 bases separating them. Germline lookup yields CDR1 SGHDT and CDR2 YYEEEE. The DNA for the CDR3 is TGTGCCAGCAAGGAGTTGAACACCGGGGAGCTGTTTTTT. This encodes CASKELNTGELFF. Based on the CDR3 plus reference TRBV5-6 and TRBJ2-2, the full variable domain is DAGVTQSPTHLIKTRGQQVTLRCSPKSGHDTVSWYQQALGQGPQFIFQYYEEEERQRGNFPDRFSGHQFPNYSSELNVNALLLGDSALYLCASKELNTGELFFGEGSRLTVL.

The chain is built from TRBV7-6 and TRBJ2-5; D unresolved. The CDR3 is made up of 15 amino acids. The V end was cut by 5 bases, the J end by 7 bases, with 20 bases between. Germline V CDR1 and CDR2: SGHVS, FNYEAQ. CDR3 sequence: CASSPIIGQTGTQYF. Written as DNA, the CDR3 is TGTGCCAGCAGCCCTATTATAGGGCAGACGGGGACCCAGTACTTC.

The gene calls are TRBV11-3 and TRBJ2-5; D gene unclear. This CDR3 is built from 11 residues. The ends were cut back, 4 bases at V and 6 bases at J, with 6 bases in the middle. Germline V gives CDR1 SGHNT, CDR2 YENEEA. CDR3 sequence: CASSSSQTQYF. In DNA form, the CDR3 reads TGTGCCAGCAGCTCATCCCAGACCCAGTACTTC.

In its sample, this clonotype was seen a few times. The chain couples TRBV5-1 to TRBJ1-4; D is ambiguous. The CDR3 extends over 18 amino acids. CDR1 is SGHRS and CDR2 is YFSETQ in the germline V gene. V was pared by 4 bases and J by 2 bases, with 21 bases between. The CDR3, as DNA: TGCGCCAGCAGCCCGGCGGCTCCAGCGGATTCTACTAATGAAAAACTGTTTTTT. Amino acid sequence: CASSPAAPADSTNEKLFF.

This clonotype was counted a few times. The chain links TRBV3-1 to TRBJ2-6; 8 nucleotides match TRBD1. CDR3 size: 18 residues. Germline V gene data show CDR1 as LGHDT and CDR2 as YNNKEL (reference sequence). After removal of 4 bases from V and 1 base from J, the junction contained 9 bases not matched to a gene. CDR3 residues: CASSRYGTGASGANVLTF. The CDR3 DNA follows: TGTGCCAGCAGCCGATACGGGACAGGAGCTTCTGGGGCCAACGTCCTGACTTTC.

In its sample, this clonotype was seen a few times. The chain has TRBV20-1 and TRBJ2-7; TRBD2 might be the D (5 bases). The CDR3 length is 14 residues. CDR1 and CDR2 from the germline V gene are DFQATT and SNEGSKA (reference sequence). Trimming cost V 2 bases and J 3 bases, with 14 bases left between them. CDR3 in amino acids: CSARLPGSGYEQYF. The CDR3 region has the DNA TGCAGTGCTAGACTACCGGGGTCGGGCTACGAGCAGTACTTC.

This chain connects TRBV2 to TRBJ1-5; possible D gene TRBD1, 6 bases. Germline V gene sequence: CDR1 SNHLY, CDR2 FYNNEI. The CDR3 has 13 residues. The V and J ends lost 10 bases and 4 bases respectively, with 14 bases between them. This CDR3 reads CATSPQGNQPQHF. The CDR3 coding sequence is TGTGCCACCTCGCCGCAGGGGAATCAGCCCCAGCATTTT.

This clonotype showed up just a few times. V and J are TRBV20-1 and TRBJ1-6; D remains ambiguous. The CDR3 is 13 amino acids. The V gene lost 6 bases and the J gene lost 8 bases, with 14 bases spanning the gap. The germline CDR1 and CDR2 sequences are DFQATT and SNEGSKA (reference sequence). The CDR3 here is CSAAGSLDSPLHF. CDR3 sequence (DNA): TGCAGTGCCGCCGGTAGCTTAGATTCACCCCTCCACTTT.